Listed below are T cell receptor beta chains from one sample, sequenced in a study of T cell repertoires in cytomegalovirus infection. TCRdb reprocessed the reads with MiXCR, giving one entry per CDR3 protein. The sample shows 300,000 to 400,000 distinct CDR3 sequences, around 29% of them seen only once. No antigen has been identified for these receptors. Sequences were derived from cultured PBMCs, sampled from culture after CMV antigen stimulation. The receptors were sampled from a human donor in good health (CMV status not recorded). Some clones in this sample may be carry-over from other donors' samples. Each CDR3 is given with its conserved first and last residue. Each record gives: D gene, clone size, V gene, J gene, CDR3 protein, CDR3 DNA. D genes are given only for firm matches. Expanded clones get a size class; other rows say once, few or many, or leave the size out.

D gene: .; clone size: few; V gene: TRBV20-1; J gene: TRBJ1-4; CDR3 protein: CSARSPGVLNEKLFF; CDR3 DNA: TGCAGTGCTAGGTCTCCGGGGGTGCTAAATGAAAAACTGTTTTTT
D gene: .; clone size: .; V gene: TRBV29-1; J gene: TRBJ1-5; CDR3 protein: CSVEFGRGQPQHF; CDR3 DNA: TGCAGCGTTGAGTTTGGTCGAGGGCAGCCCCAGCATTTT
D gene: .; clone size: few; V gene: TRBV5-1; J gene: TRBJ1-5; CDR3 protein: CASSADYGQPQHF; CDR3 DNA: TGCGCCAGCTCAGCGGACTATGGACAGCCCCAGCATTTT
D gene: .; clone size: few; V gene: TRBV7-6; J gene: TRBJ1-1; CDR3 protein: CASSRTGRGRDTEAFF; CDR3 DNA: TGTGCCAGCAGCCGTACGGGGAGAGGGAGGGACACTGAAGCTTTCTTT
D gene: .; clone size: .; V gene: TRBV4-1; J gene: TRBJ2-4; CDR3 protein: CASSHPSGTGKNIQYF; CDR3 DNA: TGCGCCAGCAGCCATCCCTCCGGGACGGGGAAAAACATTCAGTACTTC
D gene: .; clone size: .; V gene: TRBV7-9; J gene: TRBJ2-5; CDR3 protein: CASRETETQYF; CDR3 DNA: TGTGCCAGCCGGGAAACGGAGACCCAGTACTTC
D gene: .; clone size: few; V gene: TRBV6-5; J gene: TRBJ1-1; CDR3 protein: CASSYSGARTEAFF; CDR3 DNA: TGTGCCAGCAGTTACTCGGGGGCGCGGACTGAAGCTTTCTTT
D gene: .; clone size: few; V gene: TRBV7-3; J gene: TRBJ1-1; CDR3 protein: CASSLTSDTEAFF; CDR3 DNA: TGTGCCAGCAGCTTAACATCGGATACTGAAGCTTTCTTT
D gene: .; clone size: .; V gene: TRBV19; J gene: TRBJ2-2; CDR3 protein: CASSIDRTVLTGELFF; CDR3 DNA: TGTGCCAGTAGTATAGATCGGACGGTTCTTACCGGGGAGCTGTTTTTT
D gene: TRBD2; clone size: .; V gene: TRBV20-1; J gene: TRBJ2-3; CDR3 protein: CSADLREDDTQYF; CDR3 DNA: TGCAGTGCTGACTTGCGGGAGGACGATACGCAGTATTTT
D gene: .; clone size: once; V gene: TRBV7-6; J gene: TRBJ1-1; CDR3 protein: CASSPHPNTEAFF; CDR3 DNA: TGTGCCAGCAGCCCACATCCTAACACTGAAGCTTTCTTT
D gene: .; clone size: few; V gene: TRBV12-3/TRBV12-4; J gene: TRBJ2-7; CDR3 protein: CASSLPRGEQYF; CDR3 DNA: TGTGCCAGCAGTTTACCCCGGGGCGAGCAGTACTTC
D gene: .; clone size: few; V gene: TRBV9; J gene: TRBJ2-1; CDR3 protein: CASSVVGDSYNEQFF; CDR3 DNA: TGTGCCAGCAGCGTAGTAGGTGACTCCTACAATGAGCAGTTCTTC
D gene: TRBD2; clone size: few; V gene: TRBV9; J gene: TRBJ2-1; CDR3 protein: CASSVGPPGTSGTEQFF; CDR3 DNA: TGTGCCAGCAGCGTAGGCCCGCCCGGGACTAGCGGCACTGAGCAGTTCTTC
D gene: .; clone size: few; V gene: TRBV6-6; J gene: TRBJ1-1; CDR3 protein: CASSPPGGYMNTEAFF; CDR3 DNA: TGTGCCAGCAGTCCCCCGGGAGGCTACATGAACACTGAAGCTTTCTTT
D gene: .; clone size: .; V gene: TRBV9; J gene: TRBJ2-3; CDR3 protein: CAGSLSGTPTDTQYF; CDR3 DNA: TGTGCCGGTTCGTTATCAGGTACCCCCACAGATACGCAGTATTTT
D gene: TRBD2; clone size: .; V gene: TRBV7-2; J gene: TRBJ2-5; CDR3 protein: CASSPRTSGSSMKTQYF; CDR3 DNA: TGTGCCAGCAGCCCCCGGACTAGCGGGAGCAGTATGAAGACCCAGTACTTC
D gene: .; clone size: few; V gene: TRBV12-3/TRBV12-4; J gene: TRBJ2-1; CDR3 protein: CASSLLNYNEQFF; CDR3 DNA: TGTGCCAGCAGTTTACTCAACTACAATGAGCAGTTCTTC
D gene: TRBD2; clone size: once; V gene: TRBV20-1; J gene: TRBJ2-3; CDR3 protein: CSARDTSGVFSTDTQYF; CDR3 DNA: TGCAGTGCTAGAGATACTAGCGGGGTTTTCTCCACAGATACGCAGTATTTT
D gene: .; clone size: few; V gene: TRBV7-3; J gene: TRBJ1-4; CDR3 protein: CASSFPGRDNEKLFF; CDR3 DNA: TGTGCCAGCAGCTTCCCGGGACGCGATAATGAAAAACTGTTTTTT
D gene: TRBD2; clone size: .; V gene: TRBV6-1; J gene: TRBJ2-2; CDR3 protein: CAGSLAGVEGGELFF; CDR3 DNA: TGTGCCGGTTCACTAGCGGGGGTAGAAGGCGGGGAGCTGTTTTTT
D gene: .; clone size: .; V gene: TRBV6-1; J gene: TRBJ1-5; CDR3 protein: CASSPKEVQPQHF; CDR3 DNA: TGTGCCAGCAGTCCCAAGGAGGTACAGCCCCAGCATTTT
D gene: TRBD2; clone size: .; V gene: TRBV5-6; J gene: TRBJ2-3; CDR3 protein: CASSQTRTSVADTQYF; CDR3 DNA: TGTGCCAGCAGTCAGACAAGAACTAGCGTCGCAGATACGCAGTATTTT
D gene: TRBD2; clone size: few; V gene: TRBV7-9; J gene: TRBJ2-5; CDR3 protein: CASSSRGLAGQETQYF; CDR3 DNA: TGTGCCAGCAGCTCCCGGGGACTAGCGGGCCAAGAGACCCAGTACTTC
D gene: TRBD1; clone size: many; V gene: TRBV7-8; J gene: TRBJ2-7; CDR3 protein: CASRQGAYEQYF; CDR3 DNA: TGTGCCAGCAGACAGGGGGCCTACGAGCAGTACTTC
D gene: .; clone size: .; V gene: TRBV20-1; J gene: TRBJ1-1; CDR3 protein: CSARAAGASGTEAFF; CDR3 DNA: TGCAGTGCTAGAGCGGCAGGGGCAAGTGGCACTGAAGCTTTCTTT
D gene: .; clone size: .; V gene: TRBV5-8; J gene: TRBJ1-2; CDR3 protein: CASSSTRRMAGGYTF; CDR3 DNA: TGTGCCAGCAGCTCCACGCGCAGGATGGCGGGGGGCTACACCTTC
D gene: TRBD1; clone size: .; V gene: TRBV4-2; J gene: TRBJ1-3; CDR3 protein: CASSPAGTGGNTIYF; CDR3 DNA: TGTGCCAGCAGCCCTGCCGGGACAGGGGGAAACACCATATATTTT
D gene: TRBD1; clone size: few; V gene: TRBV29-1; J gene: TRBJ1-1; CDR3 protein: CSGRQGENTEAFF; CDR3 DNA: TGCAGCGGACGACAGGGGGAGAACACTGAAGCTTTCTTT
D gene: .; clone size: .; V gene: TRBV7-9; J gene: TRBJ2-1; CDR3 protein: CASSFPKGTESYNEQFF; CDR3 DNA: TGTGCCAGCAGCTTCCCCAAAGGGACGGAGTCCTACAATGAGCAGTTCTTC
D gene: .; clone size: few; V gene: TRBV7-8; J gene: TRBJ2-5; CDR3 protein: CASSPGASQETQYF; CDR3 DNA: TGTGCCAGCAGCCCCGGGGCCTCCCAAGAGACCCAGTACTTC
D gene: TRBD1; clone size: many; V gene: TRBV7-2; J gene: TRBJ2-7; CDR3 protein: CASSFRQGASYEQYF; CDR3 DNA: TGTGCCAGCAGCTTCCGACAGGGAGCGTCCTACGAGCAGTACTTC